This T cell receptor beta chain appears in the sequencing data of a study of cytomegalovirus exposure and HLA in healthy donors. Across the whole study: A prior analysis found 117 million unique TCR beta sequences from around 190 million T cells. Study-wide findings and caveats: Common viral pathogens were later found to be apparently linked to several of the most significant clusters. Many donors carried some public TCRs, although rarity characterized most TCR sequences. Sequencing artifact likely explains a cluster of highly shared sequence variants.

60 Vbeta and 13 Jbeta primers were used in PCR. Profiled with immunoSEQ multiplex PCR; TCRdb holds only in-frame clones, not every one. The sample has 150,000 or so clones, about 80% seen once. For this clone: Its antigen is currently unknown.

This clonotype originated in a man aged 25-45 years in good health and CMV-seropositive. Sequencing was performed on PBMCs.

The CDR3 region is CASSGQGHTQYF. CDR3 DNA sequence: TGTGCCAGCAGTGGACAGGGGCATACGCAGTATTTT. The rearrangement links TRBV6-4 to TRBJ2-3; 8 nucleotides agree with TRBD1. Germline V gives CDR1 MRHNA, CDR2 SNTAGT. V was clipped by 4 bases and J by 7 bases; unmatched bases: 1. The CDR3 length is 12 residues.